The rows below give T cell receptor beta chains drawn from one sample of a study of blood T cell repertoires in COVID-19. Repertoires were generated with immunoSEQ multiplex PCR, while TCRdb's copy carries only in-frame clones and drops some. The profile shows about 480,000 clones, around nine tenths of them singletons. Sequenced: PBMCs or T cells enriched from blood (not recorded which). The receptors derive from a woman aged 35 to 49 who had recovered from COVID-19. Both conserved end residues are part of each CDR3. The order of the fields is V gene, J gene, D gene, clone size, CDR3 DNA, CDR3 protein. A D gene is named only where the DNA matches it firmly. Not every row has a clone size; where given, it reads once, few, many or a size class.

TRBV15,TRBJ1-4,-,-,TGTGCCACCAGCAGAGATAGGGCGGGGCGCGGTGAAAAACTGTTTTTT,CATSRDRAGRGEKLFF
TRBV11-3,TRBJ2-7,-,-,TGTGCCAGCAGCTTCGGGACTTCCTACGAGCAGTACTTC,CASSFGTSYEQYF
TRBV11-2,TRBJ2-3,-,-,TGTGCCAGCAGCCCCGTGGGTAGCGCTAGCACAGATACGCAGTATTTT,CASSPVGSASTDTQYF
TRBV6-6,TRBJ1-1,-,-,TGTGCCAGCAGTACCCGCCAGCAGGGAAGGACTGAAGCTTTCTTT,CASSTRQQGRTEAFF
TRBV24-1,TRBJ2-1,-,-,TGTGCCACCAACGACGGGGAGTACAATGAGCAGTTCTTC,CATNDGEYNEQFF
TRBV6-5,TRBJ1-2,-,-,TGTGCCAGCAGTTACCAGGGGAGCTATGGCTACACCTTC,CASSYQGSYGYTF
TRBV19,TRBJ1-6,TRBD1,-,TGTGCCTGTCGGGACAGGGGAAATTCACCCCTCCACTTT,CACRDRGNSPLHF
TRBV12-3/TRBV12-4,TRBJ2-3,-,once,TGTGCCAGCAGTCAAAAGCCAGATACGCAGTATTTT,CASSQKPDTQYF
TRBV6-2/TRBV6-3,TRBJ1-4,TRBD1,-,TGTGCCAGCAGTTACTGGACAGGAAATGAAAAACTGTTTTTT,CASSYWTGNEKLFF
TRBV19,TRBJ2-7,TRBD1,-,TGTGCCAGTAGTATGGGACAAGGGGACAGGGTTGACGAGCAGTACTTC,CASSMGQGDRVDEQYF
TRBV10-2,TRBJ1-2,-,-,TGCGCCAGCAGTGTGGCTAGGGAGTATGGCTACACCTTC,CASSVAREYGYTF
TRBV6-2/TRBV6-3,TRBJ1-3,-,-,TGTGCCAGCAGTGGCCCCCGGTCTGCGGGCACCATATATTTT,CASSGPRSAGTIYF
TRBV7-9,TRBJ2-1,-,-,TGTGCCAGCAGTGGGACTTCCTACAATGAGCAGTTCTTC,CASSGTSYNEQFF
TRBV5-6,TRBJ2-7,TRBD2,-,TGTGCCAGCAGCTTGGGCGGGAGCGGCTACGAGCAGTACTTC,CASSLGGSGYEQYF
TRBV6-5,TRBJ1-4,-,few,TGTGCCAGCAGAAGGGGCGACGAAAAACTGTTTTTT,CASRRGDEKLFF
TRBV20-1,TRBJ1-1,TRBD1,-,TGCAGTGCTAGTGGGGACAGGGAGGCTGAAGCTTTCTTT,CSASGDREAEAFF
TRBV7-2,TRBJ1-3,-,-,TGTGCCAGCAGCCCACAACCAGGGCAAATAGGAAACACCATATATTTT,CASSPQPGQIGNTIYF
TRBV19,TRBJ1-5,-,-,TGTGCCAGCCTGATTGATGGGGCGGCGAGCAATCAGCCCCAGCATTTT,CASLIDGAASNQPQHF
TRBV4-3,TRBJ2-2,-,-,TGCGCCAGCAGCCCGAGAATAGCGGACCGCGCCGGGGAGCTGTTTTTT,CASSPRIADRAGELFF
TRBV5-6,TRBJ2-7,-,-,TGTGCCAGCAGTCGGGGGGCCAAAGCCTACGAGCAGTACTTC,CASSRGAKAYEQYF
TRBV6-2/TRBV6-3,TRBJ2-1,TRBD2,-,TGTGCCAGCAGTTGGAGGGGACTAGCGGACAATGAGCAGTTCTTC,CASSWRGLADNEQFF
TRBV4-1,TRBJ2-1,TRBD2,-,TGCGCCAGCAGCCTTAGCGGGAGAAGATCCTACAATGAGCAGTTCTTC,CASSLSGRRSYNEQFF
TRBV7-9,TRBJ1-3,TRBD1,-,TGTGCCAGCAGCTCAGTGCAGGGGGCGACTGGAAACACCATATATTTT,CASSSVQGATGNTIYF
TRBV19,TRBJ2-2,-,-,TGTGCCAGTAACGGGGAGTCAAGGAACACCGGGGAGCTGTTTTTT,CASNGESRNTGELFF
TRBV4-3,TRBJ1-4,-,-,TGCGCCAGCAGCCAAGAGAGGTTCCGGGTTTCCGTTCTGTTTTTT,CASSQERFRVSVLFF
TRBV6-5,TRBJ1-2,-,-,TGTGCCAGCAGTTACAAGCCGGGGTATTTTGGCTACACCTTC,CASSYKPGYFGYTF
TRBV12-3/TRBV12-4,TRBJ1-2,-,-,TGTGCCAGCAGTCAGGGGAATGGCTACACCTTC,CASSQGNGYTF
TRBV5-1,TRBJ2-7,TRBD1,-,TGCGCCAGCAGTCGGGACAGGGACTACGAGCAGTACTTC,CASSRDRDYEQYF
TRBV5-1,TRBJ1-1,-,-,TGCGCCAGCACCCGGGACACTAACACTGAAGCTTTCTTT,CASTRDTNTEAFF